These 25 T cell receptor beta chains were sequenced from one sample in a study of neurological immune-mediated disorders. MiXCR, run by TCRdb on the 5' RACE reads, gives a single entry per CDR3 protein. The sample records approximately 50,000 distinct CDR3 sequences, under 13% being singletons. Sequenced input: PBMCs. The receptors derive from a man in his 70s with HTLV-1-associated myelopathy (HAM/TSP).

This clonotype has a count of ten or more. This chain connects TRBV3-1 to TRBJ2-1; no firm D call. V was shortened by 0 bases and J by 4 bases, with 7 bases between the two germline ends. The CDR3 spans 14 residues. Per germline, CDR1 LGHDT and CDR2 YNNKEL (reference sequence). The CDR3 DNA reads as TGTGCCAGCAGCCAAGACAGGTATTACAATGAGCAGTTCTTC. Its protein is CASSQDRYYNEQFF.

A note on this clonotype: A single base separates this from a much larger clone, so it may be a read error. The rearrangement links TRBV5-1 to TRBJ2-1, with TRBD1 matching over 10 bases. The CDR3 is 17 residues long. CDR1 and CDR2 from the germline V gene are SGHRS and YFSETQ. CDR3 in DNA: TGCGCCTGCAGCTTACCCATCGACAGGGGGCCTTTCAATGAGCAGTTCTTC. This codes for CACSLPIDRGPFNEQFF.

This clonotype was seen at least ten times. The chain has TRBV6-2 or TRBV6-3 and TRBJ2-1, with D perhaps being TRBD1 or TRBD2 (5 bases each). V was cut by 0 bases and J by 10 bases, with 19 bases left in between. This CDR3 has 16 amino acids. CDR1 and CDR2 from the germline V gene are MNHEY and SVGEGT. The CDR3 here is CASSYSGAAGVREQFF. The DNA of the CDR3 is TGTGCCAGCAGTTACTCCGGGGCCGCCGGGGTTCGGGAGCAGTTCTTC.

This clonotype was seen many times. The chain is built from TRBV5-1 and TRBJ2-5; 10 nucleotides agree with TRBD2. CDR3 length: 16 residues. The V segment lost 0 bases and the J segment 5 bases; nucleotides outside the gene matches: 7. Germline CDR1 SGHRS, CDR2 YFSETQ. CDR3 sequence: CASSLVIGTSAETQYF. The CDR3 bases are TGCGCCAGCAGCTTGGTCATCGGGACTAGCGCGGAGACCCAGTACTTC.

This clonotype was seen many times. The chain carries TRBV5-5 and TRBJ1-4, with TRBD1 as a possible D gene (5 bases). V gave up 4 bases and J gave up 8 bases, with 15 bases separating them. Germline CDR1 is SGHKS and CDR2 is YYEKEE (reference sequence). CDR3 length equals 14 residues. The CDR3 is CASSGRVSGEKLFF. CDR3 sequence (DNA): TGTGCCAGCAGCGGCAGGGTCTCTGGGGAAAAACTGTTTTTT.

The V call is TRBV20-1, the J call TRBJ1-5; no clear D. The CDR3 consists of 12 residues. V shed 6 bases and J shed 7 bases, with 13 bases lying between them. Germline V gene lookup returns CDR1 DFQATT and CDR2 SNEGSKA (reference sequence). CDR3 DNA sequence: TGCAGTGCCCGAGAGTCAGAGCAGCCCCAGCATTTT. It is translated as CSARESEQPQHF.

This clonotype was observed many times. J is TRBJ1-3 and V is TRBV18; D remains unclear. Trimming took 6 bases from V and 2 from J, leaving 11 bases between them. Germline V gives CDR1 KGHSH, CDR2 LQKENI. The CDR3 length is 14 residues. The CDR3 protein is CASSPGGPGNTIYF. The CDR3, as DNA: TGTGCCAGCTCCCCCGGTGGGCCTGGAAACACCATATATTTT. The whole variable domain, filled in from reference TRBV18 and TRBJ1-3, reads NAGVMQNPRHLVRRRGQEARLRCSPMKGHSHVYWYRQLPEEGLKFMVYLQKENIIDESGMPKERFSAEFPKEGPSILRIQQVVRGDSAAYFCASSPGGPGNTIYFGEGSWLTVV.

This clonotype was observed many times. V and J are TRBV9 and TRBJ2-7; 10 bases map to TRBD2. The J segment lost 5 bases and the V segment lost 4 bases, leaving 9 bases of the junction unmatched. The CDR3 length is 15 residues. Per germline, CDR1 SGDLS and CDR2 YYNGEE. In nucleotides, the CDR3 is TGTGCCAGCAGCTTCGGACTAGCGGAGAGGGACGAGCAGTACTTC. Translated: CASSFGLAERDEQYF.

Of note for this clonotype: Germline and junction disagree at one end, which may indicate a read error. This sequence joins TRBV19 and TRBJ2-5; D gene unclear. Germline V lookup: CDR1 LNHDA, CDR2 SQIVND (reference sequence). The CDR3 loop spans 11 amino acids. CDR3 DNA: TGTGTCAGTGGGATTAGAGAGACCCAGTACTTC. It translates to CVSGIRETQYF.

This clonotype was seen repeatedly, ten times or more. This chain connects TRBV6-1 to TRBJ1-2; 7 positions match TRBD1. The CDR3 contains 15 residues. V trimming: 5 bases; J trimming: 5 bases; junction bases outside the gene matches: 11. Germline CDR1 MNHNS, CDR2 SASEGT. The CDR3, as DNA: TGTGCCAGCAGTAGACAGGGAGAAGTTTGGTATGGCTACACCTTC. This sequence encodes CASSRQGEVWYGYTF.

The sample holds many counts of this clonotype. This rearrangement joins TRBV7-8 to TRBJ2-5, with 8 bases aligning to TRBD1. V was pared by 5 bases and J by 6 bases, with 14 bases of the junction left unmatched. Germline V gene data show CDR1 as SGHVS and CDR2 as FQNEAQ. The CDR3 spans 16 residues. Here the CDR3 DNA reads TGTGCCAGCAGCCAGGGGGCGGGTGATGGCAGGAAGACCCAGTACTTC. Its translation is CASSQGAGDGRKTQYF. Combining the CDR3 with reference TRBV7-8 and TRBJ2-5 gives the whole variable domain GAGVSQSPRYKVAKRGQDVALRCDPISGHVSLFWYQQALGQGPEFLTYFQNEAQLDKSGLPSDRFFAERPEGSVSTLKIQRTQQEDSAVYLCASSQGAGDGRKTQYFGPGTRLLVL.

This clonotype was found many times. The chain has TRBV5-1 and TRBJ2-1, with D possibly TRBD2 on 5 matching bases. V was shortened by 1 base and J by 7 bases, with 15 bases between the two germline ends. CDR3 length: 15 residues. Looked up from germline, CDR1 is SGHRS and CDR2 is YFSETQ. Written as DNA, the CDR3 is TGCGCCAGCAGCTTGTCCCTAGCCGACGGGAATGAGCAGTTCTTC. Protein product: CASSLSLADGNEQFF. The complete variable domain, with remaining parts taken from reference TRBV5-1 and TRBJ2-1, reads KAGVTQTPRYLIKTRGQQVTLSCSPISGHRSVSWYQQTPGQGLQFLFEYFSETQRNKGNFPGRFSGRQFSNSRSEMNVSTLELGDSALYLCASSLSLADGNEQFFGPGTRLTVL.

This clonotype showed up many times. The gene calls are TRBV5-1 and TRBJ1-3; D remains ambiguous. The CDR3 contains 15 residues. Germline-derived CDR1 and CDR2 are SGHRS and YFSETQ. V lost 0 bases, J lost 0 bases, and 7 bases lay in between. The CDR3 bases are TGCGCCAGCAGCTTGGACCCAGACTCTGGAAACACCATATATTTT. Translated: CASSLDPDSGNTIYF.

This clonotype was seen repeatedly, ten times or more. This chain joins TRBV7-2 and TRBJ2-7; 9 bases match TRBD1. The CDR3 is 15 amino acids. The V and J ends lost 5 bases and 2 bases, in that order; junction bases with no gene match: 7. Germline V gene sequence: CDR1 SGHTA, CDR2 FQGNSA. The CDR3 region has the DNA TGTGCCAGCAGCCCGATGACAGGGGGTCCCTACGAGCAGTACTTC. This encodes CASSPMTGGPYEQYF.

This clonotype has ten or more counts. The chain uses TRBV7-2 and TRBJ1-1, with 7 bases lining up with TRBD1. Germline assignment: CDR1 SGHTA and CDR2 FQGNSA. The CDR3 has 14 amino acids. J lost 0 bases, V lost 3 bases, and 1 base had no gene match. CDR3 amino acids: CASSFRGVNTEAFF. DNA for the CDR3: TGTGCCAGCAGCTTCAGGGGGGTGAACACTGAAGCTTTCTTT.

Many counts were recorded for this clonotype. The genes are TRBV20-1 and TRBJ2-5; 7 bases line up with TRBD1. The length of the CDR3 is 13 residues. CDR1 and CDR2 (germline): DFQATT, SNEGSKA (reference sequence). The J segment lost 4 bases and the V segment lost 7 bases, leaving 9 bases of the junction unmatched. The CDR3 DNA reads TGCAGTGTAAAAGCGCCAGGGGGAGAGACCCAGTACTTC. It yields the protein CSVKAPGGETQYF.

Concerning this clonotype itself: A much larger clone is a single base away; this may be a read error. The chain recombines TRBV3-1 with TRBJ2-3; TRBD2 might be the D (5 bases). CDR1 LGHDT and CDR2 YNNKEL come from the germline V gene (reference sequence). Trimming took 4 bases from V and 6 from J, leaving 11 bases between them. This CDR3 is 13 amino acids long. CDR3 region: CASSRTQWDTQYF. CDR3 sequence (DNA): TGTGCCAGCAGCCGGACTCAGTGGGATACGCAGTATTTT.

This clonotype is medium-sized by share. The V and J genes are TRBV12-3 or TRBV12-4 and TRBJ1-1; TRBD1 is a possible D gene (6 bases). Trimming left V 7 bases short and J 5 bases short, with 14 bases between. This CDR3 comprises 13 residues. The CDR3 DNA is TGTGCCAGCACCTTCCACAGGGTAACTGAAGCTTTCTTT. As protein: CASTFHRVTEAFF.

In this sample, this clonotype turned up many times. The genes are TRBV20-1 and TRBJ2-5; D gene uncertain. There are 12 residues in the CDR3. Trimming shortened V by 3 bases and J by 5 bases, and 10 bases separated the two germline ends. The germline V gene encodes CDR1 DFQATT and CDR2 SNEGSKA (reference sequence). This CDR3 is CSARGGRETQYF. CDR3 DNA sequence: TGCAGTGCTAGGGGCGGCAGGGAGACCCAGTACTTC.

This clonotype was counted ten times or more. V usage is TRBV6-5 and J usage is TRBJ2-2; maybe TRBD1 (5 bases). This CDR3 is built from 14 residues. From germline, CDR1 is MNHEY and CDR2 SVGAGI. V gave up 6 bases and J gave up 6 bases, with 14 bases separating them. CDR3 sequence reads: CASRSNSGSGELFF. In nucleotides, the CDR3 is TGTGCCAGCAGATCAAACTCAGGGTCCGGGGAGCTGTTTTTT.

This clonotype was seen many times. The rearrangement links TRBV7-9 to TRBJ2-3, with TRBD1 matching 9 bases. The CDR3 length is 13 residues. The V gene's germline CDR1 is SEHNR and CDR2 FQNEAQ (reference sequence). As DNA, the CDR3 is TGTGCTGTCAAAAGGGACAGGGCGGATACGCAGTATTTT. Residues: CAVKRDRADTQYF. Looking up the rest from reference TRBV7-9 and TRBJ2-3 gives the full variable domain: DTGVSQNPRHKITKRGQNVTFRCDPISEHNRLYWYRQTLGQGPEFLTYFQNEAQLEKSRLLSDRFSAERPKGSFSTLEIQRTEQGDSAMYLCAVKRDRADTQYFGPGTRLTVL.

In its sample, this clonotype was seen many times. The chain carries TRBV7-8 and TRBJ2-5, with 7 bases identical to TRBD2. With V trimmed by 2 bases and J by 5 bases, 8 bases remained unmatched. The CDR3 runs to 15 residues. In germline, CDR1 is SGHVS, CDR2 FQNEAQ. CDR3: CASSLPRLAYETQYF. DNA of the CDR3: TGTGCCAGCAGCTTACCCAGACTAGCTTATGAGACCCAGTACTTC. Drawing the rest from reference TRBV7-8 and TRBJ2-5, the complete variable domain is GAGVSQSPRYKVAKRGQDVALRCDPISGHVSLFWYQQALGQGPEFLTYFQNEAQLDKSGLPSDRFFAERPEGSVSTLKIQRTQQEDSAVYLCASSLPRLAYETQYFGPGTRLLVL.

This clonotype was recorded many times. The chain joins TRBV20-1 to TRBJ2-7; 14 nucleotides match TRBD2. The CDR3 contains 15 residues. Per germline, CDR1 DFQATT and CDR2 SNEGSKA (reference sequence). V gave up 2 bases and J gave up 7 bases; unmatched junction bases: 7. CDR3 in DNA: TGCAGTGCTAGACTGGGACTAGCGGGAGCACAAGAGCAGTACTTC. Translated, it gives CSARLGLAGAQEQYF.

This clonotype was detected ten times or more. The chain uses TRBV7-3 and TRBJ2-5; D possibly uses TRBD1 or TRBD2 (6 bases each). Trimming took off 2 bases at V and 2 bases at J, with 12 bases between the two ends. Germline V CDR1 and CDR2: SGHTA, FQGTGA. The length of the CDR3 is 15 residues. This CDR3 reads CASSLLGGAQETQYF. CDR3 bases: TGTGCCAGCAGCTTATTGGGGGGCGCGCAAGAGACCCAGTACTTC.

This clonotype has ten or more counts. V and J are TRBV7-8 and TRBJ1-4; D gene uncertain. Trimming took off 1 base at V and 8 bases at J, with 17 bases between the two ends. CDR3 length equals 16 residues. Germline values: CDR1 SGHVS, CDR2 FQNEAQ. The CDR3 DNA reads as TGTGCCAGCAGCTTAGGGAGGCCCCCTCAACGGGAAAAACTGTTTTTT. Translation: CASSLGRPPQREKLFF.